These 25 T cell receptor beta chains originate from one sample sequenced in a study of blood T cell repertoires in COVID-19. Sequencing was performed with immunoSEQ multiplex PCR; in TCRdb, only in-frame clones are kept and a portion is missing. The table shows fewer than 200,000 clones, with approximately 87% occurring only once. Sequenced sample: peripheral blood. Every receptor here comes from a man between 65 and 79 years old with active or convalescent COVID-19.

This clone was counted a few times. The J gene is TRBJ2-7, the V gene TRBV11-2; D is unresolved. The V end lost 1 base, the J end lost 3 bases, and 4 bases lay between the germline ends. The germline V gene encodes CDR1 SGHAT and CDR2 FQNNGV. This CDR3 has 12 amino acids. Here the CDR3 reads CASSLVLYEQYF. For the CDR3, the DNA is TGTGCCAGCAGCTTAGTTCTCTACGAGCAGTACTTC.

V usage is TRBV5-1 and J usage is TRBJ2-7, with 8 bases lining up with TRBD1. After removal of 3 bases from V and 3 bases from J, the junction contained 8 bases not matched to a gene. CDR1 SGHRS and CDR2 YFSETQ come from the germline V gene. CDR3 size: 15 residues. CDR3 loop: CASSSYPGTGYEQYF. The CDR3, as DNA: TGCGCCAGCAGCTCCTACCCCGGGACAGGCTACGAGCAGTACTTC.

This chain uses TRBV9 with TRBJ1-4; D may be TRBD1 (5 bases). Between the trimmed V and J ends, which lost 2 bases and 7 bases, there was a span of 12 bases. From germline, CDR1 is SGDLS and CDR2 YYNGEE. The CDR3 extends over 14 amino acids. CDR3 residues: CASSVGFRGEKLFF. The CDR3 DNA follows: TGTGCCAGCAGCGTGGGGTTTAGGGGTGAAAAACTGTTTTTT.

V is TRBV12-3 or TRBV12-4 and J is TRBJ1-1; D remains unclear. Trimming removed 2 bases from V and 5 bases from J, with 9 bases in between. The CDR3 contains 13 residues. The CDR3 coding sequence is TGTGCCAGCAGTTTATCCCCGGGAACTGAAGCTTTCTTT. This sequence encodes CASSLSPGTEAFF.

The chain links TRBV9 to TRBJ1-2; D uncertain. Trimming left V 2 bases short and J 1 base short, with 12 bases between. CDR1 is SGDLS, CDR2 YYNGEE, per germline. The CDR3 sequence is 15 residues long. CDR3 region: CASSVGGSRNYGYTF. The CDR3 nucleotides are TGTGCCAGCAGCGTTGGAGGGAGCCGTAACTATGGCTACACCTTC.

V gene TRBV19 combines with J gene TRBJ2-4; tentative D call: TRBD2 (6 bases). The CDR3 is 13 amino acids. The germline V gene has CDR1 LNHDA and CDR2 SQIVND (reference sequence). The V end lost 10 bases, the J end lost 0 bases, and 10 bases lay between the germline ends. The CDR3 DNA follows: TGTGCCACCGGGGGTTTAGCCAAAAACATTCAGTACTTC. Translated: CATGGLAKNIQYF.

The chain carries TRBV5-1 and TRBJ1-1; D is perhaps TRBD1 (6 bases). The V and J ends lost 7 bases and 1 base respectively, with 17 bases between them. The CDR3 is made up of 15 amino acids. The germline V gene has CDR1 SGHRS and CDR2 YFSETQ. The CDR3 nucleotides read TGCGCCAGCGGGGCAGGTGGGGGACAGAACACTGAAGCTTTCTTT. As protein: CASGAGGGQNTEAFF.

The CDR3 spells CASSYLDRGNTEAFF. The DNA for the CDR3 is TGTGCCAGCTCCTACCTGGACCGGGGTAACACTGAAGCTTTCTTT. V and J are TRBV5-5 and TRBJ1-1; D unclear. V was shortened by 7 bases and J by 2 bases, with 18 bases between the two germline ends. Per germline, CDR1 SGHKS and CDR2 YYEKEE (reference sequence). The CDR3 covers 15 residues.

This rearrangement joins TRBV3-1 (or the pseudogene TRBV3-2) to TRBJ2-7, with D possibly matching TRBD2 (6 bases). The CDR3 consists of 15 residues. Per germline, CDR1 LGHDT and CDR2 YNNKEL (reference sequence). V lost 0 bases to trimming and J lost 6 bases, with 15 bases between them. The CDR3 here is CASSQDPIGSSEQYF. The CDR3 region has the DNA TGTGCCAGCAGCCAAGATCCGATCGGGAGTTCCGAGCAGTACTTC.

Remarks on this clone: The identical CDR3 is also encoded by other nucleotide sequences in the sample. The rearrangement uses TRBV28 and TRBJ1-2; D not certain. Trimming shortened V by 5 bases and J by 4 bases, and 8 bases separated the two germline ends. The length of the CDR3 is 12 residues. CDR1 is MDHEN, CDR2 SYDVKM, per germline. The CDR3 loop is CASSPRGYGYTF. The CDR3, as DNA: TGTGCCAGCAGTCCACGCGGCTATGGCTACACCTTC.

This rearrangement joins TRBV27 to TRBJ2-3; possible D gene TRBD1, 6 bases. This CDR3 comprises 15 residues. Germline CDR1 is MNHEY and CDR2 is SMNVEV (reference sequence). V was clipped by 6 bases and J by 0 bases, with 13 bases between them. CDR3 nucleotide sequence: TGTGCCAGCAGCCCAGGACAGACTAGCACAGATACGCAGTATTTT. Amino acids: CASSPGQTSTDTQYF.

V gene TRBV6-6 combines with J gene TRBJ1-1; possibly TRBD1 for D (6 bases). Looked up from germline, CDR1 is MNHNY and CDR2 is SVGAGI (reference sequence). The V end lost 8 bases, the J end lost 1 base, and 20 bases lay between the germline ends. This CDR3 region has 16 residues. The CDR3 is CASSPRRGAGNTEAFF. The DNA of the CDR3 is TGTGCCAGCTCTCCCCGGCGGGGGGCAGGGAACACTGAAGCTTTCTTT.

The chain recombines TRBV19 with TRBJ2-4; TRBD2 might be the D (6 bases). Germline CDR1 is LNHDA and CDR2 is SQIVND (reference sequence). The CDR3 contains 15 residues. The V end lost 3 bases, the J end lost 6 bases, and 15 bases lay between the germline ends. The DNA of the CDR3 is TGTGCCAGTAGTATCGGAGGGCCCCGGGGAAACATTCAGTACTTC. Translated, it gives CASSIGGPRGNIQYF. Based on the CDR3 plus reference TRBV19 and TRBJ2-4, the full variable domain is DGGITQSPKYLFRKEGQNVTLSCEQNLNHDAMYWYRQDPGQGLRLIYYSQIVNDFQKGDIAEGYSVSREKKESFPLTVTSAQKNPTAFYLCASSIGGPRGNIQYFGAGTRLSVL.

This chain links TRBV27 with TRBJ1-4; no clear D gene. The germline V gene encodes CDR1 MNHEY and CDR2 SMNVEV (reference sequence). Deletions cut 0 bases from V and 6 bases from J, with 8 bases between. This CDR3 is 14 amino acids long. CDR3 DNA sequence: TGTGCCAGCAGTTTATCGACTGCGTATGAAAAACTGTTTTTT. Residues: CASSLSTAYEKLFF. Supplemented by reference TRBV27 and TRBJ1-4, the full variable domain reads EAQVTQNPRYLITVTGKKLTVTCSQNMNHEYMSWYRQDPGLGLRQIYYSMNVEVTDKGDVPEGYKVSRKEKRNFPLILESPSPNQTSLYFCASSLSTAYEKLFFGSGTQLSVL.

The rearrangement links TRBV18 to TRBJ2-1; 8 bases map to TRBD2. CDR1 and CDR2 from the germline V gene are KGHSH and LQKENI. The CDR3 spans 15 residues. With V trimmed by 3 bases and J by 1 base, 2 bases remained unmatched. CDR3 coding DNA: TGTGCCAGCTCACCGACTAGCGATTCCTACAATGAGCAGTTCTTC. It specifies CASSPTSDSYNEQFF.

The chain links TRBV28 to TRBJ2-7, with D tentatively TRBD2 (7 bases). CDR3 length equals 16 residues. The V gene lost 4 bases and the J gene lost 5 bases, with 21 bases spanning the gap. Germline assignment: CDR1 MDHEN and CDR2 SYDVKM. The CDR3 DNA reads as TGTGCCAGCAGTTCCTCGCGCCGGGCCGGGGGGCACGAGCAGTACTTC. Its translation: CASSSSRRAGGHEQYF.

This chain joins TRBV19 and TRBJ2-2; 11 nucleotides line up with TRBD1. Germline CDR1 LNHDA, CDR2 SQIVND (reference sequence). The CDR3 is 15 amino acids. V lost 6 bases to trimming and J lost 6 bases; unmatched junction nucleotides: 6. The CDR3 DNA follows: TGTGCCAGTAGCCGGACAGGGGGCGATCCCGGGGAGCTGTTTTTT. This translates into CASSRTGGDPGELFF.

A remark on this clone: This sample also contains other DNA sequences that code for the same CDR3. The rearrangement joins TRBV18 to TRBJ1-5; 7 bases agree with TRBD1. The germline V gene has CDR1 KGHSH and CDR2 LQKENI. The CDR3 sequence is 13 residues long. Germline trimming cut 3 bases from V and 4 bases from J; bases unmatched to any gene: 0. CDR3 coding DNA: TGTGCCAGCTCACCGGACAGGAATCAGCCCCAGCATTTT. This gives the protein CASSPDRNQPQHF.

This clone was seen more than once but under ten times. The chain is built from TRBV19 and TRBJ1-5, with D tentatively TRBD1 (6 bases). The CDR3 has 17 amino acids. The germline gives CDR1 LNHDA, CDR2 SQIVND (reference sequence). V lost 5 bases to trimming and J lost 0 bases, with 17 bases between them. The CDR3: CASSVRGRGSSNQPQHF. The DNA of the CDR3 is TGTGCCAGTAGTGTACGGGGCAGGGGCTCTAGCAATCAGCCCCAGCATTTT.

This clone has a handful of counts. The chain uses TRBV10-3 and TRBJ1-1; 7 bases fit TRBD1. CDR1 is ENHRY and CDR2 is SYGVKD in the germline V gene. The CDR3 extends over 14 amino acids. V trimming: 5 bases; J trimming: 2 bases; junction bases outside the gene matches: 5. The CDR3 bases are TGTGCCATCAGTTCCGGGACAGCTAACACTGAAGCTTTCTTT. Its translation: CAISSGTANTEAFF.

The rearrangement joins TRBV5-1 to TRBJ2-3; the match to TRBD1 covers 9 bases. Per germline, CDR1 SGHRS and CDR2 YFSETQ. The J segment lost 4 bases and the V segment lost 4 bases, leaving 4 bases of the junction unmatched. This CDR3 has 14 amino acids. The CDR3 loop is CASSPGQGADTQYF. In DNA form, the CDR3 reads TGCGCCAGCAGCCCGGGACAGGGCGCAGATACGCAGTATTTT.

CDR3 loop: CASSPPGEGEKLFF. CDR3 DNA sequence: TGTGCCAGCAGCCCCCCCGGGGAAGGTGAAAAACTGTTTTTT. This rearrangement joins TRBV6-5 to TRBJ1-4; D not resolved. Germline CDR1 MNHEY, CDR2 SVGAGI. Trimming removed 6 bases at V and 7 bases at J, with 15 bases between. This CDR3 is built from 14 residues.

This clone was found a few times. This sequence joins TRBV7-2 and TRBJ1-2, with 9 bases that match TRBD1. The V gene end was trimmed by 6 bases and the J gene end by 8 bases; junction bases not matched to a gene: 10. Germline V gene sequence: CDR1 SGHTA, CDR2 FQGNSA. CDR3 size: 14 residues. The CDR3 nucleotides read TGTGCCAGCAGATCCGCGGGACAGGGATGGGGCTACACCTTC. Residues: CASRSAGQGWGYTF.

CDR3 DNA: TGTGCCGTACCGATCACAGGGAACTATGGCTACACCTTC. Protein sequence: CAVPITGNYGYTF. The rearrangement uses TRBV27 and TRBJ1-2; a possible D gene is TRBD1 (6 bases). The CDR3 has 13 amino acids. The germline V gene has CDR1 MNHEY and CDR2 SMNVEV (reference sequence). V lost 11 bases and J 2 bases, leaving 15 bases between the germline ends.

The chain is built from TRBV29-1 and TRBJ1-4; D perhaps matches TRBD1 (6 bases). Germline assignment: CDR1 SQVTM and CDR2 ANQGSEA. The CDR3 extends over 13 amino acids. The V end was cut by 2 bases, the J end by 8 bases, with 12 bases between. CDR3 protein: CSVELRGQEKLFF. The DNA for the CDR3 is TGCAGCGTTGAACTCAGGGGCCAGGAAAAACTGTTTTTT.